Below, 2 T cell receptor beta chains from the same sample are listed, as sequenced in a study of blood T cells in healthy people across ages. A second about 6 to 12 cycle PCR used barcoded and J-beta primers. TCRdb re-called the 5' RACE reads with MiXCR, one entry per CDR3 protein. In the table there are roughly 800,000 distinct CDR3 sequences, about 36% of which are singletons. Source material: blood. The receptors were gathered from a man aged 18 to 35 in good health.

This clonotype was recorded many times. This sequence joins TRBV7-6 and TRBJ2-1; perhaps TRBD1 as D (6 bases). CDR3 size: 13 residues. The V gene's germline CDR1 is SGHVS and CDR2 FNYEAQ. The germline V and J ends were trimmed by 6 bases and 4 bases, with 10 bases remaining between them. The CDR3 nucleotides are TGTGCCAGCAGTCACCAGGGGTACAATGAGCAGTTCTTC. The encoded protein is CASSHQGYNEQFF. The full variable domain, rest sourced from reference TRBV7-6 and TRBJ2-1, is GAGVSQSPRYKVTKRGQDVALRCDPISGHVSLYWYRQALGQGPEFLTYFNYEAQQDKSGLPNDRFSAERPEGSISTLTIQRTEQRDSAMYRCASSHQGYNEQFFGPGTRLTVL.

This clonotype was counted only a few times. The chain is built from TRBV21-1 and TRBJ2-5. TRBV21-1 is recorded as a pseudogene. The CDR3 is 16 amino acids. The CDR3 here is CASSTRDPRDQETQYF. DNA for the CDR3: TGTGCCAGCAGCACTCGGGACCCTCGGGATCAAGAGACCCAGTACTTC.